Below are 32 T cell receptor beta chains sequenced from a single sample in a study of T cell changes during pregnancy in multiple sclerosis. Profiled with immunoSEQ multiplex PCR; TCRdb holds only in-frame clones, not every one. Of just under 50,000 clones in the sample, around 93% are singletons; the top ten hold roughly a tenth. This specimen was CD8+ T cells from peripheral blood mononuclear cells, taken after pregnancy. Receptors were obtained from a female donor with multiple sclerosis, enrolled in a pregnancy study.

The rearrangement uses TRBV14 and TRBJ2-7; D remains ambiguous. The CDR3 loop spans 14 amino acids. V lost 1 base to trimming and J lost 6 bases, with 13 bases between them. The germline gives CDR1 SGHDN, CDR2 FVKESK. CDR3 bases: TGTGCCAGCAGCCAAGGCGGAAGTTCAAGCGAGCAGTACTTC. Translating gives CASSQGGSSSEQYF.

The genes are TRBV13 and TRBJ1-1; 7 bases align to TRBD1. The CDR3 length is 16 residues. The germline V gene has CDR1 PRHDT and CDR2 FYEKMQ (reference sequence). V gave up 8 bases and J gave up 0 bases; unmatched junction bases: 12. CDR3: CASSTGLRGMNTEAFF. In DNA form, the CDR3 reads TGTGCCAGCTCGACAGGACTCAGGGGGATGAACACTGAAGCTTTCTTT.

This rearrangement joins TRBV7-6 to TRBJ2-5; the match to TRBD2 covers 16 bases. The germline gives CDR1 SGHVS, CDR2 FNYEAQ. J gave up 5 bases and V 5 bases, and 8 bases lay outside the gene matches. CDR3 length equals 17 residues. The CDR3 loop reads CASSLPGLAGGLETQYF. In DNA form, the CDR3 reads TGTGCCAGCAGCCTCCCGGGACTAGCGGGGGGGTTGGAGACCCAGTACTTC.

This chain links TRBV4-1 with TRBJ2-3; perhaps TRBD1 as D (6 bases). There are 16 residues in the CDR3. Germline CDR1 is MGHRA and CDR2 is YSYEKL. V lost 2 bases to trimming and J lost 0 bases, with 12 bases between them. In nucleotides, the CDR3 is TGCGCCAGCAGCCAAAGAGACAGGTCTAGCACAGATACGCAGTATTTT. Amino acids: CASSQRDRSSTDTQYF.

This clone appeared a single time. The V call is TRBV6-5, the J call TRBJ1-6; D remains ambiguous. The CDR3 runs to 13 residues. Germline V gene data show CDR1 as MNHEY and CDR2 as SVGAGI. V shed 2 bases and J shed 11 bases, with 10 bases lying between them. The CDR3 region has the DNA TGTGCCAGCAGTTACGGAGGCAATCCACCCCTCCACTTT. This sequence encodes CASSYGGNPPLHF.

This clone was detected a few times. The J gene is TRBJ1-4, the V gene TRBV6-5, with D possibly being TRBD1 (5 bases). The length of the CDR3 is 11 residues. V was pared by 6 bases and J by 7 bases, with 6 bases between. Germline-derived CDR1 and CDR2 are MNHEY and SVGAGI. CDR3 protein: CASSQGEKLFF. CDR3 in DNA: TGTGCCAGCAGCCAGGGTGAAAAACTGTTTTTT.

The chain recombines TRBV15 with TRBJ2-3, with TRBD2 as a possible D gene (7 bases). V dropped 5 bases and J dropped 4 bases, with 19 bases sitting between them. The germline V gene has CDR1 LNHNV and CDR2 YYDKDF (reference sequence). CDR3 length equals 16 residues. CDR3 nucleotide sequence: TGTGCCACCAGCCCGCCTTTCGGCGGGGGCCCAGATACGCAGTATTTT. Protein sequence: CATSPPFGGGPDTQYF.

The chain's CDR3 is CATSRDPRVAGIFGETQYF. The CDR3 bases are TGTGCCACCAGCAGAGATCCCAGGGTAGCGGGGATTTTCGGAGAGACCCAGTACTTC. This chain links TRBV15 with TRBJ2-5; 8 bases map to TRBD2. The CDR3 length is 19 residues. Germline CDR1 reads LNHNV; CDR2 reads YYDKDF (reference sequence). V was pared by 0 bases and J by 4 bases, with 16 bases of the junction left unmatched.

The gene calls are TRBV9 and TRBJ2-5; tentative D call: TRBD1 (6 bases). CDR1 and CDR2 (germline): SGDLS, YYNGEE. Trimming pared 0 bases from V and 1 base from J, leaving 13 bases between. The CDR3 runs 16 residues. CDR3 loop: CASSVAGPGAQETQYF. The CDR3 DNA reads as TGTGCCAGCAGCGTAGCAGGTCCAGGGGCCCAAGAGACCCAGTACTTC.

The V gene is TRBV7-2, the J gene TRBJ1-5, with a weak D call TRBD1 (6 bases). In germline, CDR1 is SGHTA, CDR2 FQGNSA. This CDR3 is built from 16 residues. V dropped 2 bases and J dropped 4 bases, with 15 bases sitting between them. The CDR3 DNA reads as TGTGCCAGCAGCTTAACAGGGACTAAGTTTAATCAGCCCCAGCATTTT. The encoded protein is CASSLTGTKFNQPQHF.

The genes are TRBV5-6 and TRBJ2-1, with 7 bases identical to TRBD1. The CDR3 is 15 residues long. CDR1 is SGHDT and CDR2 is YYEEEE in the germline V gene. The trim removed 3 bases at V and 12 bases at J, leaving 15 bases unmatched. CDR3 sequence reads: CASSSSPGQPHGQFF. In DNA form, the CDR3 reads TGTGCCAGCAGCTCTAGCCCGGGACAGCCCCATGGGCAGTTCTTC.

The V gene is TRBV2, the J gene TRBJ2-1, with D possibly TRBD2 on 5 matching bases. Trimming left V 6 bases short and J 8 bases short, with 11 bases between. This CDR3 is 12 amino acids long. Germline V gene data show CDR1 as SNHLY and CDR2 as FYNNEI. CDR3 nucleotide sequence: TGTGCCAGCAGGGACTTCGAAGATGAGCAGTTCTTC. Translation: CASRDFEDEQFF.

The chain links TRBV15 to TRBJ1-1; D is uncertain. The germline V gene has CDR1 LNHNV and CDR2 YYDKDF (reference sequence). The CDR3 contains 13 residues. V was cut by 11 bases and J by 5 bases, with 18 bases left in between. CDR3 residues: CASQGLRDTEAFF. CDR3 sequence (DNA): TGTGCCTCCCAAGGCCTTCGGGATACTGAAGCTTTCTTT.

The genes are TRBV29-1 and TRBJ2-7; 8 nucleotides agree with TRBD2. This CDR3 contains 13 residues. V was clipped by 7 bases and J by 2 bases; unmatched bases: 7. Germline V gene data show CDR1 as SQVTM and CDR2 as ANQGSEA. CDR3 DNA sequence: TGCAGCGCCGGGGCGGGGGGCCCCTACGAGCAGTACTTC. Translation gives CSAGAGGPYEQYF.

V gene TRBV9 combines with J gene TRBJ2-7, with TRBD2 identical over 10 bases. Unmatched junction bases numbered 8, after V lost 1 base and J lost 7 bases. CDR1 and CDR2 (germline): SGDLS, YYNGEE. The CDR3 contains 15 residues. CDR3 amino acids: CASSVSGGAGGEQYF. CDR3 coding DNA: TGTGCCAGCAGCGTAAGCGGGGGGGCCGGAGGGGAGCAGTACTTC.

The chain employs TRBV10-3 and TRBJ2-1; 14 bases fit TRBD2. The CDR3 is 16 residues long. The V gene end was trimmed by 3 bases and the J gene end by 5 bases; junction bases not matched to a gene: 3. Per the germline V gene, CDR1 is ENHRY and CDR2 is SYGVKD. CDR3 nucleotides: TGTGCCATCAGTGACGGACTAGCGGGGGGAGACAATGAGCAGTTCTTC. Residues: CAISDGLAGGDNEQFF.

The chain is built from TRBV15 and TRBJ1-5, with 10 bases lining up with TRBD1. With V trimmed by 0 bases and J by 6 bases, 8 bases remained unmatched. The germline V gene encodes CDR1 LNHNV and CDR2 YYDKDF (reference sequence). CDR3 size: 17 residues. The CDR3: CATSRDPGTGASQPQHF. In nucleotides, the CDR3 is TGTGCCACCAGCAGAGATCCTGGGACAGGGGCATCTCAGCCCCAGCATTTT.

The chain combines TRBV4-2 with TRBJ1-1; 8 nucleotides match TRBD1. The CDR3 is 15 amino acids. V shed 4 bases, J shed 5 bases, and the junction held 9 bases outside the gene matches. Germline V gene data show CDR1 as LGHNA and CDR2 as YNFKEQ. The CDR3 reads CASSPRTGTQTEAFF. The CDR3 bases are TGTGCCAGCAGCCCGCGGACAGGGACCCAAACTGAAGCTTTCTTT.

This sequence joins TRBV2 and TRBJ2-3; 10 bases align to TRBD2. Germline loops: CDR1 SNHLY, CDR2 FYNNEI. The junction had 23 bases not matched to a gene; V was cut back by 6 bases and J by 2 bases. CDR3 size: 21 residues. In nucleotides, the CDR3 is TGTGCCAGCAGGACCAACCAAATAGCGGGGGGACAACACGACAACACAGATACGCAGTATTTT. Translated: CASRTNQIAGGQHDNTDTQYF. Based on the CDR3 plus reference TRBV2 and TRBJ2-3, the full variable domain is EPEVTQTPSHQVTQMGQEVILRCVPISNHLYFYWYRQILGQKVEFLVSFYNNEISEKSEIFDDQFSVERPDGSNFTLKIRSTKLEDSAMYFCASRTNQIAGGQHDNTDTQYFGPGTRLTVL.

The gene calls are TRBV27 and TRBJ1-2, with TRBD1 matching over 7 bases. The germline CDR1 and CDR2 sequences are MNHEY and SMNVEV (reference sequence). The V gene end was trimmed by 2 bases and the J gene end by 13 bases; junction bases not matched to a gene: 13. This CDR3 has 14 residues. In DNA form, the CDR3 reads TGTGCCAGCAGTTTAATAGGGGAAACAGGGGTTTTCACCTTC. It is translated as CASSLIGETGVFTF.

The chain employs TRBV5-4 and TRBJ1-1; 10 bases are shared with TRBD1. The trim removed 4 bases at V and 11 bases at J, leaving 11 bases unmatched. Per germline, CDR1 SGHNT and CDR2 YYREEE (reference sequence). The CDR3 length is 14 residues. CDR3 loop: CASSPGQGTLWAFF. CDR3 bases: TGTGCCAGCAGCCCGGGACAGGGGACACTCTGGGCTTTCTTT.

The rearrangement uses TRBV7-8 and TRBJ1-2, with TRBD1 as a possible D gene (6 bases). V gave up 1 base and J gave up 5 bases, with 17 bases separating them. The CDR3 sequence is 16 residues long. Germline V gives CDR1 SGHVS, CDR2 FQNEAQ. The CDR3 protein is CASSLGSRGQSYGYTF. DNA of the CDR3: TGTGCCAGCAGCTTAGGCTCCCGAGGACAGTCGTATGGCTACACCTTC.

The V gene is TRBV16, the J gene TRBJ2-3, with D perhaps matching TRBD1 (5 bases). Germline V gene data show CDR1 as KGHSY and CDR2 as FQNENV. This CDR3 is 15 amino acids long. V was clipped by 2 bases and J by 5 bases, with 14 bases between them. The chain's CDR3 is CASSQMEGARDTQYF. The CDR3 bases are TGTGCCAGCAGCCAAATGGAAGGGGCAAGAGATACGCAGTATTTT.

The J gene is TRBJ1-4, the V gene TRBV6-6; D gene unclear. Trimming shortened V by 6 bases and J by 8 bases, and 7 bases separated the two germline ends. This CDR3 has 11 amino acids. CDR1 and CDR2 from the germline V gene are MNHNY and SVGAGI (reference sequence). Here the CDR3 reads CASSLGEKLFF. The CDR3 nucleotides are TGTGCCAGCAGCCTAGGAGAAAAACTGTTTTTT.

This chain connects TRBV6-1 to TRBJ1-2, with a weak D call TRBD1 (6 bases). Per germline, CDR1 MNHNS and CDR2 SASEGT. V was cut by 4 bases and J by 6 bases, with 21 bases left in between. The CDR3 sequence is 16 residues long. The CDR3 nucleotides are TGTGCCAGCAGTGCCTACCCAGGGGTACGTTGGAATGGCTACACCTTC. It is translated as CASSAYPGVRWNGYTF.

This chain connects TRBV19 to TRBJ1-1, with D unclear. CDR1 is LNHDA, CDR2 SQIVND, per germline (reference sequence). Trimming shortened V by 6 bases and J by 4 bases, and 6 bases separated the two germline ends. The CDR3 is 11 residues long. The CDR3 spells CASREFTEAFF. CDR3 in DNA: TGTGCCAGTAGGGAGTTCACTGAAGCTTTCTTT.

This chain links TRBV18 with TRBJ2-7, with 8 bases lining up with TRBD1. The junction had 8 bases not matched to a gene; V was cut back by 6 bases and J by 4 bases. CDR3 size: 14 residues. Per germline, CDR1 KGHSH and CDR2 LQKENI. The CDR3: CASSRPGTGYEQYF. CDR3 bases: TGTGCCAGCTCTCGCCCCGGGACAGGATACGAGCAGTACTTC.

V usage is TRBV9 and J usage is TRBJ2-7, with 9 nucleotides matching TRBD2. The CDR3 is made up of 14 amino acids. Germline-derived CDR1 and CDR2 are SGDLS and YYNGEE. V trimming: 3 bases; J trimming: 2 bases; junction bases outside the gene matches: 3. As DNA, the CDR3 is TGTGCCAGCAGCGGGGCGGGGGGGCCCTACGAGCAGTACTTC. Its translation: CASSGAGGPYEQYF.

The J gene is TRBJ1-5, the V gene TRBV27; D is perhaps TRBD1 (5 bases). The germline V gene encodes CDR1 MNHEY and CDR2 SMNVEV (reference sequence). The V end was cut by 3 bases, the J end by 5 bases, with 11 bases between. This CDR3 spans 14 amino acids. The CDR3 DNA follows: TGTGCCAGCAGTTTGGGGGGGTTGGATCAGCCCCAGCATTTT. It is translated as CASSLGGLDQPQHF.

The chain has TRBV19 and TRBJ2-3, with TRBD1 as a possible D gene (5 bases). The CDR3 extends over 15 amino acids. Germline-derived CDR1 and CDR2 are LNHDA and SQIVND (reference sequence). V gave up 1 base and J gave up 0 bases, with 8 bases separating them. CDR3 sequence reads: CASSIGTTSTDTQYF. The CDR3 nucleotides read TGTGCCAGTAGTATAGGGACAACTAGCACAGATACGCAGTATTTT.

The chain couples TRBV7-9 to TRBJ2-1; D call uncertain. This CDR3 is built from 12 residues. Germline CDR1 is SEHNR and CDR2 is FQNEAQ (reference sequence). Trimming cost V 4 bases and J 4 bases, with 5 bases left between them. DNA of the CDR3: TGTGCCAGCAGCTCAGGATACAATGAGCAGTTCTTC. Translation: CASSSGYNEQFF.

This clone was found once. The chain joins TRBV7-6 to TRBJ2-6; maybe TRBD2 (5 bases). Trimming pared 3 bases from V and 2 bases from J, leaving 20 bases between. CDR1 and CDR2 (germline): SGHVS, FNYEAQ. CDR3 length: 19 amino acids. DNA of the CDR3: TGTGCCAGCAGCTTCGGTCAGAGGGCCCCCCTGGCTGGGGCCAACGTCCTGACTTTC. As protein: CASSFGQRAPLAGANVLTF.